Listed below are T cell receptor beta chains from one sample, sequenced in a study of blood T cell repertoires in COVID-19. Assay: immunoSEQ multiplex PCR; the TCRdb copy retains only in-frame clones and omits some. The sample lists a few hundred thousand clones; 88% were seen once. The sequenced sample was PBMCs or T cells enriched from blood (not recorded which). These receptors originate from a woman aged 18-35 years who had recovered from COVID-19. Each CDR3 is given with its conserved first and last residue. Fields, in order: D gene, clone size, V gene, J gene, CDR3 DNA, CDR3 protein. D genes are given only for firm matches. Part of the rows lack a size; the others show once, few, many or a class for expanded clones.

TRBD1	.	TRBV28	TRBJ1-5	TGTGCCAGCCGATATCGACAGGGGGGATATCAGCCCCAGCATTTT	CASRYRQGGYQPQHF
.	.	TRBV5-1	TRBJ1-2	TGCGCCAGCAGCTTGAGGAGGGAGCCCCCAATCAAGGGCTACACCTTC	CASSLRREPPIKGYTF
.	.	TRBV5-6	TRBJ2-7	TGTGCCAGCAGCTATTGGGCTATGAACGAGCAGTACTTC	CASSYWAMNEQYF
.	.	TRBV4-3	TRBJ1-2	TGCGCCAGCAGCCAAGTGCAGGACTATGGCTACACCTTC	CASSQVQDYGYTF
.	.	TRBV7-2	TRBJ1-6	TGTGCCAGCAGCTTAGAAGGGATAAGCCAGGGGCCCCTCCACTTT	CASSLEGISQGPLHF
.	.	TRBV5-5	TRBJ1-1	TGTGCCAGCAGCCCTACAGGTTCTGCCTATATGAACACTGAAGCTTTCTTT	CASSPTGSAYMNTEAFF
TRBD1	.	TRBV9	TRBJ1-2	TGTGCCAGCAGCGCCGACAGGGGTCGTGGCGGCTACACCTTC	CASSADRGRGGYTF
.	.	TRBV7-2	TRBJ1-5	TGTGCCAGCAGCTTAGCGGACGGGGTTTTGCAGCCCCAGCATTTT	CASSLADGVLQPQHF
.	few	TRBV4-1	TRBJ1-6	TGCGCCAGCAGCCAAGATGCAGGGATCAATTCACCCCTCCACTTT	CASSQDAGINSPLHF
.	once	TRBV6-5	TRBJ1-1	TGTGCCAGCAGCTATACAGGATTAGAGAACACTGAAGCTTTCTTT	CASSYTGLENTEAFF
TRBD1	.	TRBV5-3	TRBJ2-1	TGTGCCAGAAGCTTGGGAGGGGGCAAGTACAATGAGCAGTTCTTC	CARSLGGGKYNEQFF
TRBD2	.	TRBV4-1	TRBJ2-1	TGCGCCAGCAGCCCTCGGGGAGGGGTCCCGTTCTTC	CASSPRGGVPFF
TRBD2	.	TRBV30	TRBJ2-7	TGTGCCTGGATCGCGGGAGGGGGGATACCCTACGAGCAGTACTTC	CAWIAGGGIPYEQYF
.	.	TRBV2	TRBJ1-2	TGTGCCAGCAGTCGAGGGAATGGCTACACCTTC	CASSRGNGYTF
TRBD1	.	TRBV28	TRBJ1-5	TGTGCCAGCAGACGACCGGGACAGGGGTCGGGTCAGCCCCAGCATTTT	CASRRPGQGSGQPQHF
.	.	TRBV9	TRBJ1-6	TGTGCCAGCAGCGTAGTGGGGGGTTCACCCCTCCACTTT	CASSVVGGSPLHF
.	.	TRBV5-6	TRBJ1-1	TGTGCCAGCAGCCGGGGTGCCACTGAAGCTTTCTTT	CASSRGATEAFF
.	.	TRBV29-1	TRBJ1-1	TGCAGCGTTCCCGAAGGAGGGACGAACACTGAAGCTTTCTTT	CSVPEGGTNTEAFF
TRBD1	.	TRBV7-6	TRBJ1-1	TGTGCCAGCACCATCCCCGGGACAGGGGGCACTGAAGCTTTCTTT	CASTIPGTGGTEAFF
.	.	TRBV21-1	TRBJ2-3	TGTGCCAGCAGCAACCCCGACTCCACAGATACGCAGTATTTT	CASSNPDSTDTQYF
.	.	TRBV12-3/TRBV12-4	TRBJ1-5	TGTGCCAGCAGTCCCGGAGGGCGGCCCCAGCATTTT	CASSPGGRPQHF
.	few	TRBV7-9	TRBJ1-1	TGTGCCAGCAGCTTAGCGACCGGGGGTTACACTGAAGCTTTCTTT	CASSLATGGYTEAFF
.	once	TRBV30	TRBJ1-5	TGTGCCTGGAGCCTAACAGGGCTGCCCAATCAGCCCCAGCATTTT	CAWSLTGLPNQPQHF
.	.	TRBV28	TRBJ1-3	TGTGCCAGGTCATCGCAGGGTTCTGGAAACACCATATATTTT	CARSSQGSGNTIYF
TRBD1	.	TRBV15	TRBJ1-2	TGTGCCACCAGCACCCGAGAGGGACAGGGGGCGAGAGGCTACACCTTC	CATSTREGQGARGYTF
.	.	TRBV9	TRBJ1-2	TGTGCCAGCAGCGTAGCTCCGGGGTCTAACTATGGCTACACCTTC	CASSVAPGSNYGYTF
TRBD2	.	TRBV3-1/TRBV3-2	TRBJ2-3	TGTGCCAGCAGCCTCCGGAGCGGGGGGGCTACAGATACGCAGTATTTT	CASSLRSGGATDTQYF
TRBD2	.	TRBV5-4	TRBJ2-1	TGTGCCAGCAGCTTATACGGGGGACTAGCGGGTGATGAGCAGTTCTTC	CASSLYGGLAGDEQFF
TRBD1	.	TRBV2	TRBJ1-2	TGTGCCAGCAGTGAAGCAATCAGGGGGCTTGGCTACACCTTC	CASSEAIRGLGYTF
TRBD1	.	TRBV5-8	TRBJ1-1	TGTGCCAGCAGCTGGGACAGGGGTACTGAAGCTTTCTTT	CASSWDRGTEAFF
TRBD1	.	TRBV11-1	TRBJ2-5	TGTGCCAGCAGCCTACCGGGACAGGGGGCGCGTGAGACCCAGTACTTC	CASSLPGQGARETQYF
.	.	TRBV27	TRBJ2-3	TGTGCCAGCAGGATGGACTACACAGATACGCAGTATTTT	CASRMDYTDTQYF
TRBD1	once	TRBV2	TRBJ1-1	TGTGCCAGCAGTGGGGACAGCCGAGTCGCAGCTTTCTTT	CASSGDSRVAAFF
TRBD2	.	TRBV2	TRBJ2-3	TGTGCCAGCAGTGAGGACCCAAACTTAGCGGGGCCGAGCACAGATACGCAGTATTTT	CASSEDPNLAGPSTDTQYF
.	.	TRBV30	TRBJ1-2	TGTGCCTGGAGCGAAGGGGACTATGGCTACACCTTC	CAWSEGDYGYTF
TRBD1	.	TRBV28	TRBJ1-1	TGTGCCAGCAGGACAGGGAGAGGCACTGAAGCTTTCTTT	CASRTGRGTEAFF
.	.	TRBV7-2	TRBJ1-5	TGTGCCAGCAGCGCGGTAGGACAGAGCAATCAGCCCCAGCATTTT	CASSAVGQSNQPQHF
.	.	TRBV2	TRBJ1-5	TGTGCCAGCAGTGGACAGATTACCAATCAGCCCCAGCATTTT	CASSGQITNQPQHF
.	.	TRBV2	TRBJ1-5	TGTGCCAGCAACATCAGGGTCACTCAGCCCCAGCATTTT	CASNIRVTQPQHF
.	.	TRBV19	TRBJ2-7	TGTGCCAGTAGTTCCCCAGGTAGAGAGCACTACTTC	CASSSPGREHYF
.	few	TRBV30	TRBJ1-5	TGTGCCTGGAGTGCAGGGAATCAGCCCCAGCATTTT	CAWSAGNQPQHF
TRBD1	.	TRBV7-7	TRBJ2-3	TGTGCTAGCAGCTTAGTTGACAGGGGGGGCACAGATACGCAGTATTTT	CASSLVDRGGTDTQYF
.	.	TRBV15	TRBJ1-5	TGTGCCACCAGCAGAGATCTCGCGGGCCGGCCCCAGCATTTT	CATSRDLAGRPQHF
.	.	TRBV7-9	TRBJ1-4	TGTGCCAGCAGCCCCTCCCGGGAGGGTGATGAAAAACTGTTTTTT	CASSPSREGDEKLFF
TRBD1	.	TRBV14	TRBJ1-3	TGTGCCAGCAGCCTCGGACAGGCCAGCTCTGGAAACACCATATATTTT	CASSLGQASSGNTIYF